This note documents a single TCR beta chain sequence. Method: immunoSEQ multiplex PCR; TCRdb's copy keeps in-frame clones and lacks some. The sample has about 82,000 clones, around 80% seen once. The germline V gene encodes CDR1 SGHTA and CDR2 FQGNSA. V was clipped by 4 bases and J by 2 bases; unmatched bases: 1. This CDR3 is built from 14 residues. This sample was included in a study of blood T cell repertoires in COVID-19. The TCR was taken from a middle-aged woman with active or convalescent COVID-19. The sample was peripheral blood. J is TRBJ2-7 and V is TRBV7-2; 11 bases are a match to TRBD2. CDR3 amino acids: CASSYSGGAYEQYF. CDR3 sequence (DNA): TGTGCCAGCAGCTATAGCGGGGGGGCCTACGAGCAGTACTTC. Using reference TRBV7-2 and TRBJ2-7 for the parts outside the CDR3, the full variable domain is GAGVSQSPSNKVTEKGKDVELRCDPISGHTALYWYRQSLGQGLEFLIYFQGNSAPDKSGLPSDRFSAERTGGSVSTLTIQRTQQEDSAVYLCASSYSGGAYEQYFGPGTRLTVT.